The 16 T cell receptor gamma chains below were found in one sample sequenced in a study of intestinal T cells in coeliac disease. About 10 formalin-fixed paraffin-embedded scrolls, each 5 µm thick, supplied each case's genomic DNA. LymphoTrack primers amplified TRG sequences from about 180 ng of biopsy DNA. TCRdb re-processed the multiplex PCR reads using CATT. There are several hundred gamma-chain clones in the sample; 35% to 50% occur only once, and under 20% lies in the top ten. Sequencing was carried out using a duodenal biopsy. These TCRs come from a human donor with celiac disease.

Points on this clone: This is likely an artifact of a read error, given a far larger clone one base away. This specimen includes other DNA sequences encoding the same CDR3. V gene TRGV2 combines with J gene TRGJP2. This CDR3 is 14 amino acids long. The germline gives CDR1 EGSNGY, CDR2 YDSYNSKV. CDR3 protein: CATWGKVNDWIKTF. CDR3 nucleotide sequence: TGTGCCACCTGGGGCAAAGTAAATGATTGGATCAAGACGTTC.

Regarding this clone: TCRdb pairs this DNA with a much larger clone's protein that differs at residue 8, likely a read error; the protein shown was translated from the DNA. The V gene is TRGV9, the J gene TRGJ1 or TRGJ2. In germline, CDR1 is GITISATS, CDR2 ISYDGTV (reference sequence). The CDR3 is 11 amino acids. Here the CDR3 DNA reads TGTGCCTTGTGCGATTATTATAGGAAACTCTTT. This encodes CALCDYYRKLF.

The gene calls are TRGV2 and TRGJ1 or TRGJ2. Germline assignment: CDR1 EGSNGY and CDR2 YDSYNSKV. The CDR3 totals 11 residues. After removal of 5 bases from V and 7 bases from J, the junction contained 5 bases not matched to a gene. The DNA of the CDR3 is TGTGCCACCTGGGTAATCTATAAGAAACTCTTT. It is translated as CATWVIYKKLF.

This clone showed up just a few times. V is TRGV10 and J is TRGJ1 or TRGJ2. TRGV10 is flagged as an ORF with uncertain function. The CDR3 spans 12 residues. V trimming: 8 bases; J trimming: 9 bases; junction bases outside the gene matches: 11. The CDR3 DNA sequence: TGTGCTGCGTGGGGATTGGGGCGTAAGAAACTCTTT. This gives the protein CAAWGLGRKKLF.

This clone was detected only a few times. This may stem from a read error, because a much larger clone lies one nucleotide away. The identical CDR3 is also encoded by other nucleotide sequences in the sample. V gene TRGV8 combines with J gene TRGJP2. The CDR3 spans 15 residues. The germline V gene has CDR1 VENAVY and CDR2 YDSYNSRV. The CDR3 protein is CATWDRTGGDWIKTF. The CDR3 nucleotides read TGTGCCACCTGGGATAGAACGGGTGGTGACTGGATCAAGACGTTT.

The V and J genes are TRGV9 and TRGJP1. The germline V gene encodes CDR1 GITISATS and CDR2 ISYDGTV (reference sequence). The V gene end was trimmed by 6 bases and the J gene end by 6 bases; junction bases not matched to a gene: 4. The CDR3 has 12 residues. Written as DNA, the CDR3 is TGTGCCTTGTGGAGGTCTGGTTGGTTCAAGATATTT. Amino acids: CALWRSGWFKIF.

This rearrangement joins TRGV9 to TRGJ1 or TRGJ2. V shed 4 bases, J shed 7 bases, and the junction held 10 bases outside the gene matches. The V gene's germline CDR1 is GITISATS and CDR2 ISYDGTV (reference sequence). The CDR3 sequence is 13 residues long. The CDR3 here is CALWDGARYKKLF. In DNA form, the CDR3 reads TGTGCCTTGTGGGATGGTGCACGGTATAAGAAACTCTTT.

This clone has only a few counts. A far more abundant clone sits one base away, making this likely a read error. The sample holds other DNA sequences that translate to the same CDR3. This chain uses TRGV10 with TRGJ1 or TRGJ2. TRGV10 is given ORF status, its function remaining uncertain. The CDR3 totals 13 residues. The ends lost 8 bases at V and 4 bases at J; junction bases unmatched: 9. CDR3 nucleotide sequence: TGTGCTGCGTGGGGGTCCAACTATTATAAGAAACTCTTT. Amino acids: CAAWGSNYYKKLF.

The gene calls are TRGV9 and TRGJ1 or TRGJ2. V lost 2 bases to trimming and J lost 7 bases; unmatched junction nucleotides: 8. In germline, CDR1 is GITISATS, CDR2 ISYDGTV (reference sequence). The length of the CDR3 is 13 residues. CDR3 protein: CALWEGARYKKLF. In DNA form, the CDR3 reads TGTGCCTTGTGGGAGGGTGCACGATATAAGAAACTCTTT.

This clone was counted only a few times. This probably arose from a read error, given a far larger clone one base away. The identical CDR3 is also encoded by other nucleotide sequences in the sample. The chain links TRGV10 to TRGJP1. TRGV10 is an ORF; its function is uncertain. The CDR3 has 14 amino acids. Here the CDR3 reads CAAWEDTTGWFKIF. As DNA, the CDR3 is TGTGCTGCGTGGGAGGATACCACTGGTTGGTTCAAGATATTC.

The table lists this clone with a few counts. Being one base from a much bigger clone, this may be a read error. Other nucleotide sequences in the sample specify the same CDR3. The chain links TRGV4 to TRGJ1 or TRGJ2. The CDR3 sequence is 12 residues long. Germline values: CDR1 EGSTGY, CDR2 YDSYTSSV. CDR3 loop: CATWDELGKKLF. The CDR3 nucleotides read TGTGCTACCTGGGATGAACTAGGAAAGAAACTCTTT.

In its sample, this clone was seen a few times. The protein that TCRdb holds for this DNA derives from a much larger clone and differs from the translated DNA at residue 6, which likely indicates a read error; the protein shown here is translated from the DNA. The V gene is TRGV2, the J gene TRGJ1 or TRGJ2. CDR1 and CDR2 (germline): EGSNGY, YDSYNSKV. V was clipped by 2 bases and J by 2 bases; unmatched bases: 0. The CDR3 runs 12 residues. CDR3 sequence (DNA): TGTGCCACCTGGGACGATTATTATAAGAAACTCTTT. Residues: CATWDDYYKKLF.

In the case of this clone: This DNA translates differently at residue 6 from the TCRdb protein, which is that of a much larger clone; a read error is likely, and the protein shown is the DNA's own translation. The chain links TRGV10 to TRGJ1 or TRGJ2. TRGV10 is recorded as an ORF, its role being uncertain. This CDR3 has 11 residues. J was trimmed by 10 bases and V by 8 bases; bases with no gene match: 9. The CDR3 nucleotides read TGTGCTGCGTGGGAGGGGAGGAAGAAACTCTTT. Translation gives CAAWEGRKKLF.

This clone was found a few times. This probably arose from a read error, given a far larger clone one base away. The identical CDR3 is also encoded by other nucleotide sequences in the sample. The chain is built from TRGV9 and TRGJ1 or TRGJ2. The CDR3 is made up of 13 amino acids. CDR1 GITISATS and CDR2 ISYDGTV come from the germline V gene (reference sequence). With V trimmed by 4 bases and J by 10 bases, 13 bases remained unmatched. In DNA form, the CDR3 reads TGTGCCTTGTGGGAAGTCAACGCCAAAAAGAAACTCTTT. Protein product: CALWEVNAKKKLF.

By share of the sample, this clone is hyperexpanded. The sample has other DNA sequences that encode this CDR3 too. The V and J genes are TRGV2 and TRGJ1 or TRGJ2. Germline-derived CDR1 and CDR2 are EGSNGY and YDSYNSKV. Losses at the gene ends were 3 bases for V and 1 base for J; bases not matched to a gene: 0. The CDR3 sequence is 12 residues long. As DNA, the CDR3 is TGTGCCACCTGGGACAATTATTATAAGAAACTCTTT. Translated: CATWDNYYKKLF.

This clone is labeled large. CDR3 nucleotides: TGTGCTGCGTGGATTAATACCACTGGTTGGTTCAAGATATTT. Amino acid sequence: CAAWINTTGWFKIF. The gene calls are TRGV10 and TRGJP1. TRGV10 carries the ORF label, with uncertain function. The CDR3 contains 14 residues. The V and J ends lost 8 bases and 0 bases, in that order; junction bases with no gene match: 4.